Presented here are 28 T cell receptor beta chains from one specimen sequenced in a study of blood T cell repertoires in COVID-19. Sequencing used immunoSEQ multiplex PCR; TCRdb keeps in-frame clones, though not all of them. The table shows roughly 80,000 clones, with 90% to 95% occurring only once. The sequencing sample was made of peripheral blood. These receptors all stem from a man aged 60-69 years with acute or convalescent COVID-19.

This clone was seen just once. The rearrangement uses TRBV7-9 and TRBJ2-7; D is undetermined. Germline V CDR1 and CDR2: SEHNR, FQNEAQ (reference sequence). The length of the CDR3 is 11 residues. Trimming stripped 2 bases from V and 7 bases from J, with 6 bases between. The CDR3 spells CASSLFAEQYF. The DNA of the CDR3 is TGTGCCAGCAGCTTATTTGCGGAGCAGTACTTC. Full variable domain (remainder filled in from reference TRBV7-9 and TRBJ2-7): DTGVSQNPRHKITKRGQNVTFRCDPISEHNRLYWYRQTLGQGPEFLTYFQNEAQLEKSRLLSDRFSAERPKGSFSTLEIQRTEQGDSAMYLCASSLFAEQYFGPGTRLTVT.

The chain links TRBV18 to TRBJ2-3, with TRBD2 matching 8 bases. This CDR3 comprises 18 residues. The germline V gene has CDR1 KGHSH and CDR2 LQKENI. Trimming at V came to 3 bases and at J to 0 bases, leaving 11 bases not matched to a gene. DNA for the CDR3: TGTGCCAGCTCACCGTCGTCCTTGTCTAGCGGGAGCACAGATACGCAGTATTTT. It encodes CASSPSSLSSGSTDTQYF.

The J gene is TRBJ1-5, the V gene TRBV6-1, with D maybe TRBD1 (6 bases). V was trimmed by 2 bases and J by 1 base, leaving 15 bases between them. The CDR3 is 17 residues long. Per germline, CDR1 MNHNS and CDR2 SASEGT. DNA for the CDR3: TGTGCCAGCAGTGAAAAGAACAGGGCAACGAGCAATCAGCCCCAGCATTTT. Protein: CASSEKNRATSNQPQHF.

This CDR3 reads CASRFIAGGDADTQYF. CDR3 bases: TGTGCAAGTCGCTTCATAGCGGGAGGGGATGCAGATACGCAGTATTTT. The rearrangement uses TRBV12-2 and TRBJ2-3; TRBD2 is the table's D call, not checked against the DNA. TRBV12-2 corresponds to a pseudogene. This CDR3 is 16 amino acids long.

The chain uses TRBV19 and TRBJ2-7; D perhaps matches TRBD1 (5 bases). The CDR3 is 12 amino acids. CDR1 is LNHDA and CDR2 is SQIVND in the germline V gene (reference sequence). Trimming took off 1 base at V and 4 bases at J, with 5 bases between the two ends. CDR3 nucleotides: TGTGCCAGTAGTATAGCAGGGTACGAGCAGTACTTC. It is translated as CASSIAGYEQYF.

The rearrangement links TRBV30 to TRBJ1-1; no clear D. CDR1 is GTSNPN, CDR2 SVGIG, per germline (reference sequence). Trimming took off 0 bases at V and 6 bases at J, with 17 bases between the two ends. This CDR3 spans 15 amino acids. CDR3 amino acids: CAWSVPEAGRPEAFF. In DNA form, the CDR3 reads TGTGCCTGGAGTGTACCCGAGGCGGGAAGGCCTGAAGCTTTCTTT.

The rearrangement joins TRBV19 to TRBJ2-7; 10 bases match TRBD2. With 4 bases clipped from V and 4 bases from J, the junction kept 7 bases outside the gene matches. Looked up from germline, CDR1 is LNHDA and CDR2 is SQIVND (reference sequence). CDR3 length: 15 residues. DNA for the CDR3: TGTGCCAGTAGTAAGCCCCTAGCGGGAGTGTACGAGCAGTACTTC. It is translated as CASSKPLAGVYEQYF.

This clone has only one observation. This chain joins TRBV7-3 and TRBJ2-3; D call uncertain. Germline-derived CDR1 and CDR2 are SGHTA and FQGTGA. The CDR3 has 14 residues. Trimming removed 1 base at V and 2 bases at J, with 7 bases between. DNA of the CDR3: TGTGCCAGCAGCTTAAACTCTGCCACAGATACGCAGTATTTT. Translated, it gives CASSLNSATDTQYF.

V is TRBV19 and J is TRBJ1-5; D uncertain. Trimming cost V 8 bases and J 0 bases, with 11 bases left between them. The CDR3 extends over 14 amino acids. CDR1 is LNHDA and CDR2 is SQIVND in the germline V gene (reference sequence). The DNA for the CDR3 is TGTGCCAGTCGGGAGAGATATAGCAATCAGCCCCAGCATTTT. It specifies CASRERYSNQPQHF. The whole variable domain, remainder taken from reference TRBV19 and TRBJ1-5, is DGGITQSPKYLFRKEGQNVTLSCEQNLNHDAMYWYRQDPGQGLRLIYYSQIVNDFQKGDIAEGYSVSREKKESFPLTVTSAQKNPTAFYLCASRERYSNQPQHFGDGTRLSIL.

The rearrangement links TRBV4-3 to TRBJ2-1; D ambiguous. The CDR3 runs to 15 residues. Germline CDR1 LGHNA, CDR2 YSLEER. V was shortened by 0 bases and J by 6 bases, with 12 bases between the two germline ends. The CDR3, as DNA: TGCGCCAGCAGCCAAGATGGCCAGATATCCAATGAGCAGTTCTTC. This gives the protein CASSQDGQISNEQFF.

This sequence joins TRBV6-5 and TRBJ2-3, with D maybe TRBD2 (6 bases). The germline gives CDR1 MNHEY, CDR2 SVGAGI. This CDR3 region has 13 residues. V was trimmed by 1 base and J by 5 bases, leaving 7 bases between them. The CDR3 nucleotides read TGTGCCAGCAGTTACTTGGGGGGAGATACGCAGTATTTT. Encoded protein: CASSYLGGDTQYF.

The rearrangement joins TRBV12-3 or TRBV12-4 to TRBJ1-1; D is ambiguous. The CDR3 contains 11 residues. Trimming pared 3 bases from V and 7 bases from J, leaving 6 bases between. This CDR3 is CASSLGSEAFF. CDR3 DNA: TGTGCCAGCAGTTTGGGGAGTGAAGCTTTCTTT.

The chain uses TRBV27 and TRBJ2-7, with TRBD1 matching 7 bases. With V trimmed by 3 bases and J by 0 bases, 5 bases remained unmatched. The CDR3 length is 15 residues. CDR1 and CDR2 from the germline V gene are MNHEY and SMNVEV (reference sequence). CDR3 DNA sequence: TGTGCCAGCAGTTTGAGGGGGACAGACTCCTACGAGCAGTACTTC. This gives the protein CASSLRGTDSYEQYF.

CDR3 residues: CATRLPQNSNQPQHF. CDR3 DNA sequence: TGTGCCACCAGGTTACCCCAGAATAGCAATCAGCCCCAGCATTTT. The chain combines TRBV6-6 with TRBJ1-5; D unclear. The germline V gene encodes CDR1 MNHNY and CDR2 SVGAGI (reference sequence). The CDR3 totals 15 residues. V dropped 10 bases and J dropped 0 bases, with 16 bases sitting between them.

The genes are TRBV7-2 and TRBJ2-7, with 8 bases lining up with TRBD1. J was trimmed by 5 bases and V by 5 bases; bases with no gene match: 8. Germline V gene sequence: CDR1 SGHTA, CDR2 FQGNSA. The CDR3 is 14 amino acids. In DNA form, the CDR3 reads TGTGCCAGCAGCACAGGGGGGCGGAACCACGAGCAGTACTTC. Protein product: CASSTGGRNHEQYF.

The chain couples TRBV18 to TRBJ2-2, with a weak D call TRBD2 (5 bases). The germline CDR1 and CDR2 sequences are KGHSH and LQKENI. The V end was cut by 4 bases, the J end by 1 base, with 13 bases between. The CDR3 runs 16 residues. CDR3 sequence reads: CASSLGASQNTGELFF. CDR3 coding DNA: TGTGCCAGCTCACTGGGAGCGAGCCAGAACACCGGGGAGCTGTTTTTT.

The chain recombines TRBV11-2 with TRBJ2-5, with TRBD1 identical over 9 bases. The germline CDR1 and CDR2 sequences are SGHAT and FQNNGV. The CDR3 has 15 residues. Trimming removed 3 bases from V and 4 bases from J; junction bases left unmatched: 6. CDR3 protein: CASSLGTGKGETQYF. The CDR3 DNA reads as TGTGCCAGCAGCTTGGGGACAGGGAAGGGAGAGACCCAGTACTTC.

The V call is TRBV2, the J call TRBJ2-1, with a weak D call TRBD2 (6 bases). Germline CDR1 and CDR2: SNHLY and FYNNEI. Trimming removed 7 bases from V and 10 bases from J, with 26 bases in between. This CDR3 has 16 residues. The CDR3 DNA sequence: TGTGCCAGCACCAAAAGTAGCGACCCCGCTGGGAGGGAGCAGTTCTTC. Translated, it gives CASTKSSDPAGREQFF.

The chain recombines TRBV9 with TRBJ2-2, with no clear D. Germline V gives CDR1 SGDLS, CDR2 YYNGEE. This CDR3 has 16 residues. The V and J ends lost 1 base and 1 base respectively, with 11 bases between them. DNA for the CDR3: TGTGCCAGCAGCGTATTACCAGGCCTGAACACCGGGGAGCTGTTTTTT. Amino acid sequence: CASSVLPGLNTGELFF.

This clone was seen a handful of times. The rearrangement links TRBV7-2 to TRBJ2-1; 7 nucleotides agree with TRBD2. Trimming cost V 4 bases and J 12 bases; bases outside gene matches: 9. The CDR3 runs to 13 residues. Per the germline V gene, CDR1 is SGHTA and CDR2 is FQGNSA. DNA for the CDR3: TGTGCCAGCAGCTCATTTATAGCGGGCCGGCAGTTCTTC. This encodes CASSSFIAGRQFF.

This clone occurred once. The chain is built from TRBV11-2 and TRBJ2-7, with a weak D call TRBD2 (6 bases). V lost 0 bases and J lost 13, with 16 bases in between. Germline V gene sequence: CDR1 SGHAT, CDR2 FQNNGV. The CDR3 sequence is 13 residues long. CDR3 amino acids: CASSLDMQGLEYF. CDR3 bases: TGTGCCAGCAGCTTAGATATGCAGGGACTGGAATACTTC.

The rearrangement uses TRBV4-1 and TRBJ1-2; tentative D call: TRBD1 (6 bases). V was shortened by 4 bases and J by 3 bases, with 18 bases between the two germline ends. This CDR3 comprises 16 residues. The V gene's germline CDR1 is MGHRA and CDR2 YSYEKL. The CDR3 protein is CASSLRDNQRDYGYTF. CDR3 sequence (DNA): TGCGCCAGCAGCCTCCGGGACAACCAACGGGACTATGGCTACACCTTC.

The chain couples TRBV19 to TRBJ1-6, with 11 bases identical to TRBD1. The CDR3 is 17 residues long. The trim removed 6 bases at V and 7 bases at J, leaving 11 bases unmatched. From germline, CDR1 is LNHDA and CDR2 SQIVND (reference sequence). CDR3 sequence: CASRSPGTGGDNSPLHF. The CDR3, as DNA: TGTGCCAGTAGATCACCCGGGACAGGGGGAGACAATTCACCCCTCCACTTT.

This clone appeared once. The chain combines TRBV2 with TRBJ2-5, with 11 nucleotides matching TRBD1. J was trimmed by 4 bases and V by 6 bases; bases with no gene match: 7. Germline V lookup: CDR1 SNHLY, CDR2 FYNNEI. This CDR3 contains 15 residues. CDR3 sequence: CASRSGQGGRETQYF. In DNA form, the CDR3 reads TGTGCCAGCAGGTCGGGACAGGGGGGCAGAGAGACCCAGTACTTC.

This chain uses TRBV10-1 with TRBJ2-3, with D possibly matching TRBD1 (6 bases). CDR3 length: 16 amino acids. V was cut by 0 bases and J by 7 bases, with 17 bases left in between. Germline V gene lookup returns CDR1 WNHNN and CDR2 SYGVQD (reference sequence). The CDR3 loop reads CASSESTGAPVYTQYF. The CDR3 DNA reads TGCGCCAGCAGTGAGTCGACAGGCGCCCCCGTTTATACGCAGTATTTT.

V and J are TRBV19 and TRBJ1-1; D is perhaps TRBD1 (5 bases). Germline V gives CDR1 LNHDA, CDR2 SQIVND (reference sequence). Trimming removed 8 bases at V and 5 bases at J, with 15 bases between. This CDR3 is 13 amino acids long. The CDR3 nucleotides read TGTGCCAGTCGAGTGGGGGGAAAGACTGAAGCTTTCTTT. Residues: CASRVGGKTEAFF.

This chain links TRBV5-1 with TRBJ2-4, with TRBD2 matching over 10 bases. The CDR3 has 18 amino acids. Germline CDR1 and CDR2: SGHRS and YFSETQ. After removal of 5 bases from V and 5 bases from J, the junction contained 16 bases not matched to a gene. The CDR3 spells CASRMSFLAGGWENIQYF. CDR3 DNA: TGCGCCAGCAGAATGAGTTTTTTAGCGGGAGGTTGGGAAAACATTCAGTACTTC.

This chain joins TRBV6-1 and TRBJ2-7; unclear D gene. There are 13 residues in the CDR3. Germline CDR1 reads MNHNS; CDR2 reads SASEGT. Trimming stripped 1 base from V and 7 bases from J, with 11 bases between. This chain's CDR3 is CASSEVQLGEQYF. Written as DNA, the CDR3 is TGTGCCAGCAGTGAAGTACAACTCGGGGAGCAGTACTTC.